One and the same sample provided the 22 T cell receptor beta chains below, sequenced in a study of blood T cell repertoires in COVID-19. Assay: immunoSEQ multiplex PCR; the TCRdb copy retains only in-frame clones and omits some. The sample has about 280,000 clones, approximately 88% seen once. Material: peripheral blood. The receptors derive from a man between 18 and 35 years old with active or convalescent COVID-19.

The CDR3 is CASSFSEGGGYTF. CDR3 coding DNA: TGTGCCAGCAGCTTTTCTGAAGGGGGTGGCTACACCTTC. The chain combines TRBV7-9 with TRBJ1-2; possibly TRBD1 for D (6 bases). This CDR3 has 13 residues. Trimming removed 3 bases from V and 7 bases from J, with 12 bases in between. The germline CDR1 and CDR2 sequences are SEHNR and FQNEAQ (reference sequence).

This clone was found a few times. The V gene is TRBV5-1, the J gene TRBJ2-1; 12 nucleotides line up with TRBD2. This CDR3 has 18 residues. Germline V gene lookup returns CDR1 SGHRS and CDR2 YFSETQ. The V gene end was trimmed by 0 bases and the J gene end by 3 bases; junction bases not matched to a gene: 7. The chain's CDR3 is CASSLDGGGLAGYNEQFF. The CDR3 DNA reads as TGCGCCAGCAGCTTGGATGGTGGGGGACTAGCGGGCTACAATGAGCAGTTCTTC. Supplemented by reference TRBV5-1 and TRBJ2-1, the full variable domain reads KAGVTQTPRYLIKTRGQQVTLSCSPISGHRSVSWYQQTPGQGLQFLFEYFSETQRNKGNFPGRFSGRQFSNSRSEMNVSTLELGDSALYLCASSLDGGGLAGYNEQFFGPGTRLTVL.

The chain links TRBV12-5 to TRBJ1-2, with 7 bases fitting TRBD1. Germline-derived CDR1 and CDR2 are LGHNT and FRNRAP. V lost 11 bases, J lost 2 bases, and 11 bases stayed unmatched. There are 14 residues in the CDR3. CDR3 coding DNA: TGTGCTCAAACTCGCACAGGGGTAAACTATGGCTACACCTTC. Encoded protein: CAQTRTGVNYGYTF.

This chain joins TRBV4-1 and TRBJ2-5; the match to TRBD2 covers 15 bases. V shed 4 bases and J 6 bases; nucleotides not matched to a gene: 6. The CDR3 loop spans 16 amino acids. Germline CDR1 MGHRA, CDR2 YSYEKL. CDR3 sequence reads: CASSPWTSGRVKTQYF. CDR3 nucleotides: TGCGCCAGCAGCCCCTGGACTAGCGGGAGGGTGAAGACCCAGTACTTC.

Here the CDR3 reads CSVDPSNYGYTF. CDR3 nucleotide sequence: TGCAGCGTTGATCCGTCGAACTATGGCTACACCTTC. The chain uses TRBV29-1 and TRBJ1-2; D unresolved. CDR1 is SQVTM and CDR2 is ANQGSEA in the germline V gene. With 3 bases removed from V and 2 bases from J, the gap between germline ends came to 7 bases. CDR3 length: 12 residues. Using reference TRBV29-1 and TRBJ1-2 for the parts outside the CDR3, the full variable domain is SAVISQKPSRDICQRGTSLTIQCQVDSQVTMMFWYRQQPGQSLTLIATANQGSEATYESGFVIDKFPISRPNLTFSTLTVSNMSPEDSSIYLCSVDPSNYGYTFGSGTRLTVV.

Remarks on this clone: At the DNA level, this CDR3 is encoded by other sequences in the same sample as well. The J gene is TRBJ1-2, the V gene TRBV2; D remains unclear. The germline V and J ends were trimmed by 0 bases and 2 bases, with 7 bases remaining between them. The germline V gene encodes CDR1 SNHLY and CDR2 FYNNEI. This CDR3 comprises 14 residues. The DNA for the CDR3 is TGTGCCAGCAGTGAAGCGGGAGGGAACTATGGCTACACCTTC. Translating gives CASSEAGGNYGYTF.

The gene calls are TRBV3-1 (or the pseudogene TRBV3-2) and TRBJ1-2; D is unclear. The ends were cut back, 4 bases at V and 6 bases at J, with 18 bases in the middle. Germline loops: CDR1 LGHDT, CDR2 YNNKEL (reference sequence). The CDR3 has 15 amino acids. The CDR3 nucleotides are TGTGCCAGCAGCCCCAGATCAGCGGGTAAGGATGGCTACACCTTC. Protein sequence: CASSPRSAGKDGYTF.

J is TRBJ2-7 and V is TRBV6-1; TRBD1 agrees at 9 bases. In germline, CDR1 is MNHNS, CDR2 SASEGT. V dropped 2 bases and J dropped 3; count of bases not matched to a gene: 8. The CDR3 totals 16 residues. This chain's CDR3 is CASSESRGTGFYEQYF. The CDR3 nucleotides read TGTGCCAGCAGTGAATCGAGGGGGACAGGGTTCTACGAGCAGTACTTC.

The genes are TRBV5-1 and TRBJ2-1; 8 nucleotides match TRBD2. V gave up 6 bases and J gave up 4 bases; unmatched junction bases: 15. CDR3 length: 17 amino acids. Germline CDR1 reads SGHRS; CDR2 reads YFSETQ. The CDR3 sequence: CASTTGRGGTTYNEQFF. CDR3 sequence (DNA): TGCGCCAGCACCACCGGGAGGGGGGGCACCACATACAATGAGCAGTTCTTC. The variable domain in full, completed from reference TRBV5-1 and TRBJ2-1, reads KAGVTQTPRYLIKTRGQQVTLSCSPISGHRSVSWYQQTPGQGLQFLFEYFSETQRNKGNFPGRFSGRQFSNSRSEMNVSTLELGDSALYLCASTTGRGGTTYNEQFFGPGTRLTVL.

This CDR3 is CASSADRGAGGYTF. In DNA form, the CDR3 reads TGTGCCAGTAGTGCGGACAGGGGAGCGGGGGGCTACACCTTC. V usage is TRBV19 and J usage is TRBJ1-2, with 9 bases lining up with TRBD1. CDR1 and CDR2 (germline): LNHDA, SQIVND (reference sequence). V was pared by 5 bases and J by 8 bases, with 9 bases of the junction left unmatched. The CDR3 covers 14 residues.

The rearrangement joins TRBV7-6 to TRBJ1-4; 12 bases match TRBD1. The CDR3 has 14 amino acids. The V segment lost 5 bases and the J segment 10 bases; nucleotides outside the gene matches: 5. Looked up from germline, CDR1 is SGHVS and CDR2 is FNYEAQ. The CDR3 loop reads CASSPGQGAGKLFF. The CDR3 region has the DNA TGTGCCAGCAGCCCGGGACAGGGGGCTGGAAAACTGTTTTTT.

The chain is built from TRBV7-2 and TRBJ2-7; D may be TRBD1 (6 bases). The germline V and J ends were trimmed by 5 bases and 1 base, with 9 bases remaining between them. This CDR3 has 13 amino acids. CDR1 is SGHTA and CDR2 is FQGNSA in the germline V gene. The CDR3 DNA follows: TGTGCCAGCAGCACAGACAGGTCCTACGAGCAGTACTTC. Amino acid sequence: CASSTDRSYEQYF.

The chain joins TRBV9 to TRBJ2-6; D is uncertain. Germline values: CDR1 SGDLS, CDR2 YYNGEE. The ends were cut back, 2 bases at V and 2 bases at J, with 11 bases in the middle. This CDR3 spans 16 amino acids. This CDR3 is CASSVSLETGANVLTF. The DNA for the CDR3 is TGTGCCAGCAGCGTCTCGCTAGAGACTGGGGCCAACGTCCTGACTTTC.

The rearrangement uses TRBV7-9 and TRBJ2-7, with a tentative D call TRBD1 (6 bases). The CDR3 is 20 amino acids. Germline CDR1 and CDR2: SEHNR and FQNEAQ (reference sequence). V was pared by 5 bases and J by 3 bases, with 32 bases between. DNA for the CDR3: TGTGCCAGCAGCAGTCGCCCCCGGGACAAGAAGCGGAATTTGGGCTACGAGCAGTACTTC. It specifies CASSSRPRDKKRNLGYEQYF.

The chain carries TRBV7-8 and TRBJ1-3, with D possibly TRBD1 on 6 matching bases. The germline V gene encodes CDR1 SGHVS and CDR2 FQNEAQ. There are 13 residues in the CDR3. V shed 3 bases and J shed 7 bases, with 10 bases lying between them. CDR3: CASSFGQGNTIYF. The CDR3 nucleotides read TGTGCCAGCAGCTTCGGCCAGGGGAACACCATATATTTT.

The CDR3 loop is CATGIREDAEQFF. CDR3 DNA sequence: TGTGCCACCGGCATTAGGGAGGACGCTGAGCAGTTCTTC. The rearrangement uses TRBV6-5 and TRBJ2-1, with a weak D call TRBD2 (6 bases). The CDR3 has 13 residues. Looked up from germline, CDR1 is MNHEY and CDR2 is SVGAGI. The germline V and J ends were trimmed by 10 bases and 9 bases, with 19 bases remaining between them.

This chain connects TRBV19 to TRBJ1-1; possibly TRBD1 for D (6 bases). The CDR3 runs 14 residues. V lost 6 bases and J 3 bases, leaving 14 bases between the germline ends. Germline V gene sequence: CDR1 LNHDA, CDR2 SQIVND (reference sequence). CDR3 nucleotides: TGTGCCAGTAGGACCCTCGGGGGGCACACTGAAGCTTTCTTT. Amino acid sequence: CASRTLGGHTEAFF.

This clone appeared a few times. The V and J genes are TRBV29-1 and TRBJ1-2; D is unclear. CDR3 length: 11 residues. Germline CDR1 is SQVTM and CDR2 is ANQGSEA. The germline V and J ends were trimmed by 3 bases and 6 bases, with 8 bases remaining between them. The CDR3 reads CSVDSFDGYTF. CDR3 sequence (DNA): TGCAGCGTTGACAGTTTTGATGGCTACACCTTC.

V and J are TRBV13 and TRBJ2-2; perhaps TRBD1 as D (6 bases). The CDR3 is made up of 13 amino acids. Per the germline V gene, CDR1 is PRHDT and CDR2 is FYEKMQ (reference sequence). V gave up 5 bases and J gave up 4 bases, with 8 bases separating them. CDR3 residues: CASSLQGTGELFF. CDR3 bases: TGTGCCAGCAGCCTACAGGGCACCGGGGAGCTGTTTTTT.

The genes are TRBV19 and TRBJ1-5; D is unresolved. The V end was cut by 4 bases, the J end by 2 bases, with 15 bases between. Germline lookup yields CDR1 LNHDA and CDR2 SQIVND (reference sequence). The CDR3 sequence is 16 residues long. CDR3 sequence: CASSKDSPAGNQPQHF. The CDR3 nucleotides read TGTGCCAGTAGTAAGGACTCCCCGGCGGGCAATCAGCCCCAGCATTTT.

This clone ranks as medium-sized. This chain connects TRBV12-3 or TRBV12-4 to TRBJ1-2; 7 nucleotides line up with TRBD1. The length of the CDR3 is 13 residues. With V trimmed by 3 bases and J by 5 bases, 3 bases remained unmatched. The CDR3 spells CASSFGTAYGYTF. CDR3 DNA sequence: TGTGCCAGCAGTTTTGGGACAGCGTATGGCTACACCTTC.

This clone was seen only once. The chain combines TRBV27 with TRBJ2-7; TRBD1 matches 11 bases. V shed 3 bases and J 5 bases; nucleotides not matched to a gene: 6. The CDR3 loop spans 15 amino acids. Germline CDR1 MNHEY, CDR2 SMNVEV (reference sequence). CDR3 sequence: CASSFEGQGVNEQYF. The CDR3 DNA follows: TGTGCCAGCAGTTTCGAGGGACAGGGGGTAAACGAGCAGTACTTC.